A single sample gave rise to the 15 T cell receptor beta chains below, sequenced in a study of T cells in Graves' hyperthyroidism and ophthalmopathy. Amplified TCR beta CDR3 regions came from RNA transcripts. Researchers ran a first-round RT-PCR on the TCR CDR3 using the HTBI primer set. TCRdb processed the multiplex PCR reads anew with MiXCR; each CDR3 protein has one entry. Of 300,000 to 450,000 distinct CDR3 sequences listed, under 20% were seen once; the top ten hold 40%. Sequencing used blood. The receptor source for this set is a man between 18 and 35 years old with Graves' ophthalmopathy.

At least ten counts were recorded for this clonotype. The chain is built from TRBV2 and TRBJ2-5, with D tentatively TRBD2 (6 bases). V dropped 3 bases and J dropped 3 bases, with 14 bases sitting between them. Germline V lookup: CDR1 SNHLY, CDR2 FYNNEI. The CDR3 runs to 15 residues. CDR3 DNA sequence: TGTGCCAGCAGTGATGACGTAGGCGGGAAAGAGACCCAGTACTTC. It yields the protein CASSDDVGGKETQYF.

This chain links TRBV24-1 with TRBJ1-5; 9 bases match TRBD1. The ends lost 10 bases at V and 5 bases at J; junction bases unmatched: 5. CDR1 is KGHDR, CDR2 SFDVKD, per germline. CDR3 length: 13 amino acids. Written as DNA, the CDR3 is TGTGCCACGAGGGACAGGGAAGATCAGCCCCAGCATTTT. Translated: CATRDREDQPQHF.

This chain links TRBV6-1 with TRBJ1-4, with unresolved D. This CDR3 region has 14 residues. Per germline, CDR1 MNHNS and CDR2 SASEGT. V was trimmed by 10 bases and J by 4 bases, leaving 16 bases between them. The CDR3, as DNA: TGTGCCACTTCAAAAAGGAGCAGTAATGAAAAACTGTTTTTT. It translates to CATSKRSSNEKLFF.

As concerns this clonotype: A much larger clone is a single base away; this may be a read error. CDR3 residues: CSAREVSWDTGKLFF. For the CDR3, the DNA is TGCAGTGCTAGAGAGGTCTCGTGGGACACCGGGAAGCTGTTTTTT. The chain is built from TRBV20-1 and TRBJ2-2, with a weak D call TRBD1 (6 bases). The CDR3 spans 15 residues. Germline V gives CDR1 DFQATT, CDR2 SNEGSKA (reference sequence).

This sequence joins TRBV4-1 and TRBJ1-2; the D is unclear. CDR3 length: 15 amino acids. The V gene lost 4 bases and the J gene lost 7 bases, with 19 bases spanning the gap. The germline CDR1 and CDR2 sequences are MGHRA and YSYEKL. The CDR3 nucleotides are TGCGCCAGCAGCCCTCGCGGGGTGAGATCCTGTGGCTACACCTTC. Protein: CASSPRGVRSCGYTF.

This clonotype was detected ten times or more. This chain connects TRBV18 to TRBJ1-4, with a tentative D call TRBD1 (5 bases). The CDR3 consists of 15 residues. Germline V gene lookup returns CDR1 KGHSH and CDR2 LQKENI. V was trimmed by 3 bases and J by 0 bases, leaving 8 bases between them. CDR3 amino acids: CASSPTGATNEKLFF. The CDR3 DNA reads TGTGCCAGCTCACCTACGGGGGCAACTAATGAAAAACTGTTTTTT.

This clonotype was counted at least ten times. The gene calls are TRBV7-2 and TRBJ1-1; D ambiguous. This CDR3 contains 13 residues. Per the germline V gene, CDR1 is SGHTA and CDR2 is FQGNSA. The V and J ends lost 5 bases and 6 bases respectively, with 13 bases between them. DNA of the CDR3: TGTGCCAGCAGCGGTCGGAGGGAGGCTGAAGCTTTCTTT. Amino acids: CASSGRREAEAFF.

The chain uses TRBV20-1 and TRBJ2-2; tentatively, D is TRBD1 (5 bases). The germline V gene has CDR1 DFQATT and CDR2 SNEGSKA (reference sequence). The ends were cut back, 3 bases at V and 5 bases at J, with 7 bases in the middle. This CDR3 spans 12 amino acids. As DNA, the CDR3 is TGCAGTGCTAGGAAGGGGACCGGGGAGCTGTTTTTT. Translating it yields CSARKGTGELFF.

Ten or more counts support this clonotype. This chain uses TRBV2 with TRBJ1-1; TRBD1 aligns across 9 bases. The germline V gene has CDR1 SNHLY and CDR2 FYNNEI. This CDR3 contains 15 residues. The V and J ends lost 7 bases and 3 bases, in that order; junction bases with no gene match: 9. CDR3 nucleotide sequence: TGTGCCAGCACTTTTGAGGGACAGGGCTACACTGAAGCTTTCTTT. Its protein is CASTFEGQGYTEAFF.

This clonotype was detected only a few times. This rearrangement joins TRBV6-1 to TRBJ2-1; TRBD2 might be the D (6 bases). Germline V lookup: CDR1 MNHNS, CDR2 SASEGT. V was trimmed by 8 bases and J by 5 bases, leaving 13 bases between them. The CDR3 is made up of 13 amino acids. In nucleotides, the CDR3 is TGTGCCAGCGGGACTCGCGGGCACAATGAGCAGTTCTTC. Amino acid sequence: CASGTRGHNEQFF.

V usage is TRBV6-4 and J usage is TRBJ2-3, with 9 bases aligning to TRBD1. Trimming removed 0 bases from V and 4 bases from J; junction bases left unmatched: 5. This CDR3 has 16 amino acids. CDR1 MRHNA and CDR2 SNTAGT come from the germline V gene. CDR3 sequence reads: CASSDSYRGRADTQYF. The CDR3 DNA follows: TGTGCCAGCAGTGACTCTTACAGGGGGCGAGCAGATACGCAGTATTTT.

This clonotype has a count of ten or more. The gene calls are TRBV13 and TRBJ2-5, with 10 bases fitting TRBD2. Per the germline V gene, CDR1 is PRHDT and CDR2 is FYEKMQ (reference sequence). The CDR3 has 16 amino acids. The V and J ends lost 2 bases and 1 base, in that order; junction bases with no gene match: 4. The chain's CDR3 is CASSLRLAGAQETQYF. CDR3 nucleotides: TGTGCCAGCAGCTTAAGGCTAGCGGGGGCCCAAGAGACCCAGTACTTC.

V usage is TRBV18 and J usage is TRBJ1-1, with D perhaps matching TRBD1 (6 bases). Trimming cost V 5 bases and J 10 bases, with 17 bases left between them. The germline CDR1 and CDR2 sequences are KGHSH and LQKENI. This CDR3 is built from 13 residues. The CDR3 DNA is TGTGCCAGCTCAAACACAGGGCCTTTTGGAGCTTTCTTT. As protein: CASSNTGPFGAFF.

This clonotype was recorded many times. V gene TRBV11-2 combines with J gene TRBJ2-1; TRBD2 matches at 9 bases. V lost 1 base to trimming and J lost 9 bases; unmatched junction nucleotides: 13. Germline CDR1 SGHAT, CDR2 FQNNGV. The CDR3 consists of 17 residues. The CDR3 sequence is CASSLAAGGPRGSEQFF. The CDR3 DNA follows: TGTGCCAGCAGCTTAGCAGCGGGGGGCCCTCGGGGGAGTGAGCAGTTCTTC.

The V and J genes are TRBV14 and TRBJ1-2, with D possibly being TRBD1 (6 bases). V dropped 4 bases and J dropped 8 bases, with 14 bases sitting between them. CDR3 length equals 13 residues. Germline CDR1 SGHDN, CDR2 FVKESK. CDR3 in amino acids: CASSLSQGHGYTF. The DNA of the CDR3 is TGTGCCAGCAGCCTATCGCAGGGGCACGGCTACACCTTC.